This T cell receptor beta chain was observed in a study of blood T cell repertoires in COVID-19. In the study overall: Acute and convalescent COVID-19 samples came from the United States, Italy and Spain. From T cells, B-cell-depleted T cells, or PBMCs came the material, which was cDNA or gDNA.

CDR1 SGHNT and CDR2 YYREEE come from the germline V gene (reference sequence). The CDR3 is 13 amino acids. With 0 bases removed from V and 1 base from J, the gap between germline ends came to 4 bases. Only in-frame clones appear in the TCRdb table, and some are missing; sequencing was by immunoSEQ multiplex PCR. This sample has 90,000 to 120,000 clones, with 75% to 95% found just once. The clonotype was recovered from a human donor in a cohort sampled during active COVID-19. The sample comprised peripheral blood. This chain connects TRBV5-4 to TRBJ1-1; D is unresolved. DNA for the CDR3: TGTGCCAGCAGCTTGGTGGCGAACACTGAAGCTTTCTTT. Protein sequence: CASSLVANTEAFF. Full variable domain (outside the CDR3, taken from reference TRBV5-4 and TRBJ1-1): ETGVTQSPTHLIKTRGQQVTLRCSSQSGHNTVSWYQQALGQGPQFIFQYYREEENGRGNFPPRFSGLQFPNYSSELNVNALELDDSALYLCASSLVANTEAFFGQGTRLTVV.